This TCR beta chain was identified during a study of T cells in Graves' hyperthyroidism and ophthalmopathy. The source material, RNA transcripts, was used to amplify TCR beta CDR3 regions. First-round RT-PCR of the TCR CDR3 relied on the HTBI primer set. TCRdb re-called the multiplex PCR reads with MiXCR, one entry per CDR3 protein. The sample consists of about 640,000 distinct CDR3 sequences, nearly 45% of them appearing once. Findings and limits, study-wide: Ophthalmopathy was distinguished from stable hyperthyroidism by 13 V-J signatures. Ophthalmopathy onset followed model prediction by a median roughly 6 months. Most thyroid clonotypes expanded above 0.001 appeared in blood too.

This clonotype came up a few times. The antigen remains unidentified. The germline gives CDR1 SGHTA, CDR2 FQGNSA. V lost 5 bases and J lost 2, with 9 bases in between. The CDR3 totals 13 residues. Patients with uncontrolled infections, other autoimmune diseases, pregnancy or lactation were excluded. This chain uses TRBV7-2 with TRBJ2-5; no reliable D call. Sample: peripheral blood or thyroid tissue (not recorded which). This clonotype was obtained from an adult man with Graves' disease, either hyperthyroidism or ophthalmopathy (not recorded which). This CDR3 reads CASSQEGQETQYF. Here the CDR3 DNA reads TGTGCCAGCAGCCAAGAAGGGCAAGAGACCCAGTACTTC.